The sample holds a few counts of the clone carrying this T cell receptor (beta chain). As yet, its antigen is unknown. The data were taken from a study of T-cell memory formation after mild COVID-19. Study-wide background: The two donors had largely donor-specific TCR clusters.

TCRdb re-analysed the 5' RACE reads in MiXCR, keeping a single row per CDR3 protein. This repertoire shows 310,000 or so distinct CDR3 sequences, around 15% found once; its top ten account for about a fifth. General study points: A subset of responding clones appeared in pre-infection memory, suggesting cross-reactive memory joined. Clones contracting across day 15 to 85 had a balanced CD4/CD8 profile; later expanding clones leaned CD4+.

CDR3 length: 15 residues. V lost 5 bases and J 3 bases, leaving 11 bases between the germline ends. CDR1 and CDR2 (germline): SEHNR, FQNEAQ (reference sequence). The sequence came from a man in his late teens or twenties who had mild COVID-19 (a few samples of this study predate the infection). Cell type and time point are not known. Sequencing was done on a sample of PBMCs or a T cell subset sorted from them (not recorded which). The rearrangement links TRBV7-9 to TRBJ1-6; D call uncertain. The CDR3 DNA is TGTGCCAGCAGCGCTACGGGGAGCTATAATTCACCCCTCCACTTT. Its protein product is CASSATGSYNSPLHF.